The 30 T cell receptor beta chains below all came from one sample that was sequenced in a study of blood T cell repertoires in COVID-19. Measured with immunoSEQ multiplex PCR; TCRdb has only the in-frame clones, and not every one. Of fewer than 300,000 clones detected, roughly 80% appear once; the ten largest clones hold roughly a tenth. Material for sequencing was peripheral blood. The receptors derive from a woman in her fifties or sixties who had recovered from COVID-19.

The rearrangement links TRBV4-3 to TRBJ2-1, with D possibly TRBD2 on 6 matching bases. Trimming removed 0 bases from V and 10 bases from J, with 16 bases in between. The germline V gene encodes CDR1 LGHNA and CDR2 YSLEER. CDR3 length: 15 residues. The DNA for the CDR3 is TGCGCCAGCAGCCAAGATCGGTCCCGGAGGGAGGAGCAGTTCTTC. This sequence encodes CASSQDRSRREEQFF.

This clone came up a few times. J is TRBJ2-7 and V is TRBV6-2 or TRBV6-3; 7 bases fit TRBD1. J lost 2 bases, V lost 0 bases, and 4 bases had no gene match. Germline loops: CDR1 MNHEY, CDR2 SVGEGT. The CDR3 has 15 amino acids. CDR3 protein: CASSYSQGTPYEQYF. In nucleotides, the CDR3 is TGTGCCAGCAGTTACTCACAGGGGACCCCCTACGAGCAGTACTTC.

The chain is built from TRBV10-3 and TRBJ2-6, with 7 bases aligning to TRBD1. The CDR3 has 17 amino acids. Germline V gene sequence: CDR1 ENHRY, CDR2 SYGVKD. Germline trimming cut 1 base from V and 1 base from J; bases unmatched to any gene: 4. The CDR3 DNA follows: TGTGCCATCAGTGAGTTCTCAGGGGGTTCTGGGGCCAACGTCCTGACTTTC. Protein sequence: CAISEFSGGSGANVLTF.

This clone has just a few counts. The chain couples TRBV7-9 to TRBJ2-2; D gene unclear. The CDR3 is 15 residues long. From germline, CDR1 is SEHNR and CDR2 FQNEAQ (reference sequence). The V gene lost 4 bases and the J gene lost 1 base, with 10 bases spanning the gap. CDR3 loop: CASSSPYLNTGELFF. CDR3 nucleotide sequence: TGTGCCAGCAGCTCACCCTATTTGAACACCGGGGAGCTGTTTTTT.

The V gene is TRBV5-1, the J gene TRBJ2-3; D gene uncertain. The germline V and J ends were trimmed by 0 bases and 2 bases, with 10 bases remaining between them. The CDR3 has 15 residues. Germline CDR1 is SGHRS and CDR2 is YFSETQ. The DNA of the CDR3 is TGCGCCAGCAGCTTGGGGCTTCAAGTCACAGATACGCAGTATTTT. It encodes CASSLGLQVTDTQYF. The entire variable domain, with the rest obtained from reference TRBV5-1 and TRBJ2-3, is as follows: KAGVTQTPRYLIKTRGQQVTLSCSPISGHRSVSWYQQTPGQGLQFLFEYFSETQRNKGNFPGRFSGRQFSNSRSEMNVSTLELGDSALYLCASSLGLQVTDTQYFGPGTRLTVL.

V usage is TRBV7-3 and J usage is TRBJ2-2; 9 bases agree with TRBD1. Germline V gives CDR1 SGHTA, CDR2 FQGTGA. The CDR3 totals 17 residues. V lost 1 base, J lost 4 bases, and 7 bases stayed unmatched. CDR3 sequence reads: CASSLNEGQGATGELFF. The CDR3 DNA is TGTGCCAGCAGCTTAAACGAGGGACAGGGAGCCACCGGGGAGCTGTTTTTT.

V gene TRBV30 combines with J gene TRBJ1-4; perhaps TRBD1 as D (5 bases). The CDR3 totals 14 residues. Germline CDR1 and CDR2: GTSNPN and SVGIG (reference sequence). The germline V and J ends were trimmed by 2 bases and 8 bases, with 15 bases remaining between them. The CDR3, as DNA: TGTGCCTGGAGTTCGCAGGGATGGGGCGAAAAACTGTTTTTT. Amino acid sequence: CAWSSQGWGEKLFF. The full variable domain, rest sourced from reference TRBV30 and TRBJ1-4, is SQTIHQWPATLVQPVGSPLSLECTVEGTSNPNLYWYRQAAGRGLQLLFYSVGIGQISSEVPQNLSASRPQDRQFILSSKKLLLSDSGFYLCAWSSQGWGEKLFFGSGTQLSVL.

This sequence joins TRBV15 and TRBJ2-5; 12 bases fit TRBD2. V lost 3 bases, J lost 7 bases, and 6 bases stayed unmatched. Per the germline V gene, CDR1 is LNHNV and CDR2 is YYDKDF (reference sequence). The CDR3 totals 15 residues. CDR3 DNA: TGTGCCACCAGCAGGACTAGCGGGGGCCTAGGGACCCAGTACTTC. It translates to CATSRTSGGLGTQYF. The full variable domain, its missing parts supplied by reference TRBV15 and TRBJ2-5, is DAMVIQNPRYQVTQFGKPVTLSCSQTLNHNVMYWYQQKSSQAPKLLFHYYDKDFNNEADTPDNFQSRRPNTSFCFLDIRSPGLGDTAMYLCATSRTSGGLGTQYFGPGTRLLVL.

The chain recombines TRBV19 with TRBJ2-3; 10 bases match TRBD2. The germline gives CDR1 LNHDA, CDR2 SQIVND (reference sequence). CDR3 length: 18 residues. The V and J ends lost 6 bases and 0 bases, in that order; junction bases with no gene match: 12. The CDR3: CASRPAGGLAVSTDTQYF. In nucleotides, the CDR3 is TGTGCCAGTAGGCCAGCGGGGGGGCTAGCGGTGAGCACAGATACGCAGTATTTT.

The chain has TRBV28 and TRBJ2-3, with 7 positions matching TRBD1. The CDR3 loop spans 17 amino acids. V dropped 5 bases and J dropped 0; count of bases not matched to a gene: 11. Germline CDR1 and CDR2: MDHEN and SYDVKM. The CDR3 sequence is CASSASWGTASTDTQYF. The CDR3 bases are TGTGCCAGCAGTGCGTCCTGGGGGACAGCTAGCACAGATACGCAGTATTTT.

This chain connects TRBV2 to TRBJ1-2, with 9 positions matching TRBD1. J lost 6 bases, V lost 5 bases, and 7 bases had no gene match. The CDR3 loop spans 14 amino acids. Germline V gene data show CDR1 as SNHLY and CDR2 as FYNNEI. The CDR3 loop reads CASSPMTGGDGYTF. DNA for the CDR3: TGTGCCAGCAGTCCCATGACAGGGGGGGATGGCTACACCTTC.

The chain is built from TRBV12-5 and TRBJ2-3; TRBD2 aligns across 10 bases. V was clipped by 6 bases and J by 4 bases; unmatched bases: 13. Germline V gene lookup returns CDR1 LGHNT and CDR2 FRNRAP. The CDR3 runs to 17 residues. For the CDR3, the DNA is TGTGCTAGTGGCCCACCCACGAGCGGGAGGGCCTCAGATACGCAGTATTTT. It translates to CASGPPTSGRASDTQYF.

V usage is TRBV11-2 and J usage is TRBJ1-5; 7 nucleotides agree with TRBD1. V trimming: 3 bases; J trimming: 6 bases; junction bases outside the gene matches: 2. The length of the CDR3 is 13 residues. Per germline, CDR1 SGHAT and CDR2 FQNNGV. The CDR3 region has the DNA TGTGCCAGCAGCTTTAACAGGGGTCAGCCCCAGCATTTT. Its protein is CASSFNRGQPQHF.

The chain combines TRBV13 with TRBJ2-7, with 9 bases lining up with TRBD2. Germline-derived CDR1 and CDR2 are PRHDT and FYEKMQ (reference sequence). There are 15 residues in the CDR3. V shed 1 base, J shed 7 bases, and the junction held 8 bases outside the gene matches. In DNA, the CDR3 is TGTGCCAGCAGCTTAGCGGTAGCGGGAGTCAGGGAGCAGTACTTC. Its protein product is CASSLAVAGVREQYF.

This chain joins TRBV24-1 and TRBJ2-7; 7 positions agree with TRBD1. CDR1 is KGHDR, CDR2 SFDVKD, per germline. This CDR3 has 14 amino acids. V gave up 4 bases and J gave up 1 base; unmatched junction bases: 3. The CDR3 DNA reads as TGTGCCACCAGTGACCCGGGACAGTCCTACGAGCAGTACTTC. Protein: CATSDPGQSYEQYF.

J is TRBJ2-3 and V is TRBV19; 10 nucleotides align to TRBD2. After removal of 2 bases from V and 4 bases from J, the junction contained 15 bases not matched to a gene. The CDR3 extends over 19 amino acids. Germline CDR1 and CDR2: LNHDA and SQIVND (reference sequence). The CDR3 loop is CASSISPPSSGSGSDTQYF. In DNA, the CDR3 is TGTGCCAGTAGTATATCCCCCCCCTCTAGCGGGAGTGGCTCAGATACGCAGTATTTT.

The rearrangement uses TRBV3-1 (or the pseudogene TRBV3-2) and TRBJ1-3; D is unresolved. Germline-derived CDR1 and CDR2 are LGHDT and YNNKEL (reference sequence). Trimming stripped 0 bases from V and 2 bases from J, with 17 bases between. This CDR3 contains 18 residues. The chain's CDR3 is CASSQDPHSSSAGNTIYF. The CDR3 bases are TGTGCCAGCAGCCAAGACCCCCATAGTAGTAGCGCTGGAAACACCATATATTTT.

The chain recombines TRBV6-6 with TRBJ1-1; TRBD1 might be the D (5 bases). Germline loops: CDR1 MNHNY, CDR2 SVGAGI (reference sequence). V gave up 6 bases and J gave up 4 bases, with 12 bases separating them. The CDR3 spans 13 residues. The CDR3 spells CASSRGVSTEAFF. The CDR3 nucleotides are TGTGCCAGCAGCCGGGGGGTTAGCACTGAAGCTTTCTTT.

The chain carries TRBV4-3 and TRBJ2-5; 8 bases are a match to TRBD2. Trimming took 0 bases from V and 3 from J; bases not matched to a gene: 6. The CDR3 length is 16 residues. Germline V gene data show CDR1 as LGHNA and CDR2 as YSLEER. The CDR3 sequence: CASSQDIAGTKETQYF. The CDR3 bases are TGCGCCAGCAGCCAAGATATAGCGGGGACTAAAGAGACCCAGTACTTC.

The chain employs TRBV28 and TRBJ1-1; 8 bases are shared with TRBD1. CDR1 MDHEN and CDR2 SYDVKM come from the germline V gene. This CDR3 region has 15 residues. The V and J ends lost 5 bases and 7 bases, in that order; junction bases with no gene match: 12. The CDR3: CASSPDRASLNEAFF. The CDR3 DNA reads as TGTGCCAGCAGTCCGGACAGGGCGAGTTTAAATGAAGCTTTCTTT.

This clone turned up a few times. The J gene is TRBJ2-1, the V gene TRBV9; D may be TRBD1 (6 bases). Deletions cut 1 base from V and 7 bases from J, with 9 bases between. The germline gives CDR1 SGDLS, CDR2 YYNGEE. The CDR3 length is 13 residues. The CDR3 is CASSVLGANEQFF. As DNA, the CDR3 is TGTGCCAGCAGCGTACTGGGGGCAAATGAGCAGTTCTTC.

This chain's CDR3 is CASSYGGTGAWVNTEAFF. The CDR3 DNA is TGCGCCAGCAGCTATGGAGGGACAGGGGCATGGGTGAACACTGAAGCTTTCTTT. The rearrangement links TRBV5-1 to TRBJ1-1; TRBD1 matches 10 bases. CDR1 is SGHRS, CDR2 YFSETQ, per germline. The CDR3 extends over 18 amino acids. The V gene end was trimmed by 3 bases and the J gene end by 0 bases; junction bases not matched to a gene: 11.

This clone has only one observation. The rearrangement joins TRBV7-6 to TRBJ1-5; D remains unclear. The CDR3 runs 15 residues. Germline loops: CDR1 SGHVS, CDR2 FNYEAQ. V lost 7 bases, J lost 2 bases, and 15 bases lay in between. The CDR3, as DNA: TGTGCCAGCATCCCGGCGAGGGTTGGCAATCAGCCCCAGCATTTT. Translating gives CASIPARVGNQPQHF.

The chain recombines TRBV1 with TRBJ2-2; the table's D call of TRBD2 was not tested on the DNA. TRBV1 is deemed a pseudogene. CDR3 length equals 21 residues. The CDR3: CTSSQGAWTGLAGSNTGELFF. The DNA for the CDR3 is TGCACCAGCAGCCAAGGGGCTTGGACGGGACTAGCGGGATCGAACACCGGGGAGCTGTTTTTT.

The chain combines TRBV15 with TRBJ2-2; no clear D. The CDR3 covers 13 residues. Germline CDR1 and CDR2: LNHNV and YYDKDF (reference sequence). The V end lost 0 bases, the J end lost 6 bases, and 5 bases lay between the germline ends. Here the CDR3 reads CATSRDPAGELFF. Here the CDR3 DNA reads TGTGCCACCAGCAGAGACCCCGCCGGGGAGCTGTTTTTT.

The CDR3 sequence: CASRPGTSGGPRNEQFF. The CDR3 DNA reads TGTGCCAGCAGGCCCGGGACTAGCGGGGGGCCAAGGAATGAGCAGTTCTTC. The V and J genes are TRBV5-4 and TRBJ2-1; 15 bases are shared with TRBD2. CDR1 SGHNT and CDR2 YYREEE come from the germline V gene (reference sequence). V was clipped by 5 bases and J by 7 bases; unmatched bases: 10. The length of the CDR3 is 17 residues.

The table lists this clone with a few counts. The CDR3 here is CASSPPGRGTEKLFF. In DNA, the CDR3 is TGCGCCAGCAGCCCACCGGGTCGGGGGACTGAAAAACTGTTTTTT. This rearrangement joins TRBV4-1 to TRBJ1-4; perhaps TRBD1 as D (5 bases). CDR1 and CDR2 (germline): MGHRA, YSYEKL. With 4 bases removed from V and 7 bases from J, the gap between germline ends came to 16 bases. This CDR3 comprises 15 residues.

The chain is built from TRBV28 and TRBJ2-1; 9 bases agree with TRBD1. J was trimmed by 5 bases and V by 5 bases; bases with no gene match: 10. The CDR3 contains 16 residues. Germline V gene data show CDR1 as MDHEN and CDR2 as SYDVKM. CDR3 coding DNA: TGTGCCAGCAGTGCCCACAGGGGGCGAAGGGACAATGAGCAGTTCTTC. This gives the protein CASSAHRGRRDNEQFF.

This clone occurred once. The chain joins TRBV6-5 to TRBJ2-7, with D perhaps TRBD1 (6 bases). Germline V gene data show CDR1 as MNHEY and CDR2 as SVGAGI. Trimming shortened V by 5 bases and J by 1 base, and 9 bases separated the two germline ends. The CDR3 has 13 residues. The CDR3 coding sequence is TGTGCCAGCAGTCGGACAGCGTCCTACGAGCAGTACTTC. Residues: CASSRTASYEQYF.

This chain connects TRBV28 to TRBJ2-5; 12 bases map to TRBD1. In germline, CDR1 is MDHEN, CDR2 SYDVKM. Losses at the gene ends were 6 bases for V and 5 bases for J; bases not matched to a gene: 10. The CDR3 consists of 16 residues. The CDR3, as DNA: TGTGCCAGCAGGGGCCCGGGACAGGGGGCGCGGGAGACCCAGTACTTC. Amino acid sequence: CASRGPGQGARETQYF.